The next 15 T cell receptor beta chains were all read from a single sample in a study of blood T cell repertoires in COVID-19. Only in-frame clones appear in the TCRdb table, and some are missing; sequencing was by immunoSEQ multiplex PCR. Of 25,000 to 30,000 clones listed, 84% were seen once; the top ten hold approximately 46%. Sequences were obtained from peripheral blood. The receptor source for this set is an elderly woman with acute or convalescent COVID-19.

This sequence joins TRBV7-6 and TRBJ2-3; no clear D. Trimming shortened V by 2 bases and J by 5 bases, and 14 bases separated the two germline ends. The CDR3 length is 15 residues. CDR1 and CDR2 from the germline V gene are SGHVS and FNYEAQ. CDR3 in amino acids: CASSLLGAGLDTQYF. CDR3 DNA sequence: TGTGCCAGCAGCTTACTCGGAGCCGGTCTAGATACGCAGTATTTT.

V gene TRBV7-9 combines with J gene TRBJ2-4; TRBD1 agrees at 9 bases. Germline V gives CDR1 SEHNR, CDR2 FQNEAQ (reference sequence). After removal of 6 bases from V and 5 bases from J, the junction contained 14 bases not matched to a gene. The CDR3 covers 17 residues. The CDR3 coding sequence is TGTGCCAGCAGTTCCTTCGGGACAGGGAGCCAGGAAAACATTCAGTACTTC. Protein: CASSSFGTGSQENIQYF.

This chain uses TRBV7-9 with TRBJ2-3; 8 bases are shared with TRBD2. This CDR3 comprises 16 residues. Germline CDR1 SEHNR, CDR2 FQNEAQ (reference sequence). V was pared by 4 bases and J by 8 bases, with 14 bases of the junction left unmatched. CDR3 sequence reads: CASSSPLAERRSTQYF. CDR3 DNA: TGTGCCAGCAGCTCACCACTAGCGGAGCGCCGTAGTACGCAGTATTTT.

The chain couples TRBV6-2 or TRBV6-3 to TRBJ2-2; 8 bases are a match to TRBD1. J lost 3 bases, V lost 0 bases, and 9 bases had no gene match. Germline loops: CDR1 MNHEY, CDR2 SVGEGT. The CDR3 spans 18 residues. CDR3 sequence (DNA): TGTGCCAGCAGTTACTCGACAATGCGACAGGGGTACACCGGGGAGCTGTTTTTT. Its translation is CASSYSTMRQGYTGELFF.

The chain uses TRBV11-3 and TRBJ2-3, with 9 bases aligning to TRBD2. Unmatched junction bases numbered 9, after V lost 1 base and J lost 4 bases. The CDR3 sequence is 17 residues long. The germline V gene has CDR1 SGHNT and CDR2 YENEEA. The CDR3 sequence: CASSLGGGLAGPDTQYF. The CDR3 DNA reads TGTGCCAGCAGCTTAGGCGGAGGGCTAGCGGGACCAGATACGCAGTATTTT.

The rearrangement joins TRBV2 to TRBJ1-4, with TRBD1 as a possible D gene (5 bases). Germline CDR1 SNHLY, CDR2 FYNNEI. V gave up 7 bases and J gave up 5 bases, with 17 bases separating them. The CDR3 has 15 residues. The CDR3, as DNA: TGTGCCAGCAACCCGAGGACACGGCTAAATGAAAAACTGTTTTTT. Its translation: CASNPRTRLNEKLFF.

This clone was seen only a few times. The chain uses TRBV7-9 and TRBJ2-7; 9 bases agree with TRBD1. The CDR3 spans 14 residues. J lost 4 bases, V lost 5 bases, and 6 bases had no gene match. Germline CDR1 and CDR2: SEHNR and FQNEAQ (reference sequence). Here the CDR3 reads CASSARDREYEQYF. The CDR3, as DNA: TGTGCCAGCAGCGCGCGGGACAGGGAGTACGAGCAGTACTTC.

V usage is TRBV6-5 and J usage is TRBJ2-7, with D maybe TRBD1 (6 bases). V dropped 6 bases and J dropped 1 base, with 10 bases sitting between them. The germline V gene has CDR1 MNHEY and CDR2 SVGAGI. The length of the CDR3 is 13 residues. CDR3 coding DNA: TGTGCCAGCAGAGGACAGTTATCCTACGAGCAGTACTTC. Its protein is CASRGQLSYEQYF.

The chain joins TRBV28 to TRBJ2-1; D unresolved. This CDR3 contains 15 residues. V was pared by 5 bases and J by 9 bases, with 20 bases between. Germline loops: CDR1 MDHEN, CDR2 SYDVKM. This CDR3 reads CASSGALRIDGEQFF. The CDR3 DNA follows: TGTGCCAGCAGTGGAGCCCTCCGAATCGACGGTGAGCAGTTCTTC.

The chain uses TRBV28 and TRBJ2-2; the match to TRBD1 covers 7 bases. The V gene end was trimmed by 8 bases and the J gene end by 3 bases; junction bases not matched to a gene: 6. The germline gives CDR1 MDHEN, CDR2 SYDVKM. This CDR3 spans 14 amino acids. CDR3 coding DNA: TGTGCCAGCCACAGGGGAATCGACACCGGGGAGCTGTTTTTT. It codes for CASHRGIDTGELFF.

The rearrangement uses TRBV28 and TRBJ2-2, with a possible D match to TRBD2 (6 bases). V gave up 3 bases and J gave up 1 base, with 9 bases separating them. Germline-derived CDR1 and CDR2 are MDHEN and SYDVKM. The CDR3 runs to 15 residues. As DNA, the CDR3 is TGTGCCAGCAGTTTCGGGGGAGGGAACACCGGGGAGCTGTTTTTT. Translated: CASSFGGGNTGELFF.

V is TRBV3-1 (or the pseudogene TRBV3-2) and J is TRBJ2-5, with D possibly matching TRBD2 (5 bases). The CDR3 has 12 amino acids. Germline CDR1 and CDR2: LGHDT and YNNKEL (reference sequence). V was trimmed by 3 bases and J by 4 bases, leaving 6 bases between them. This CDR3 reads CASSQGVETQYF. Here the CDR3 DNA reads TGTGCCAGCAGCCAGGGAGTAGAGACCCAGTACTTC.

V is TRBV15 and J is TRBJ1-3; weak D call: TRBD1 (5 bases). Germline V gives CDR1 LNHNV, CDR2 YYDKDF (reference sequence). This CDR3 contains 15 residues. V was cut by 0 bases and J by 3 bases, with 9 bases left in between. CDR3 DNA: TGTGCCACCAGCAGAGATCAAACAGGTGGAAACACCATATATTTT. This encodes CATSRDQTGGNTIYF.

The CDR3 is CASSQDWGGRDGYTF. The DNA of the CDR3 is TGCGCCAGCAGCCAAGATTGGGGAGGGAGGGATGGCTACACCTTC. This chain joins TRBV4-3 and TRBJ1-2, with D unresolved. Germline loops: CDR1 LGHNA, CDR2 YSLEER. The CDR3 consists of 15 residues. The V and J ends lost 0 bases and 6 bases respectively, with 14 bases between them.

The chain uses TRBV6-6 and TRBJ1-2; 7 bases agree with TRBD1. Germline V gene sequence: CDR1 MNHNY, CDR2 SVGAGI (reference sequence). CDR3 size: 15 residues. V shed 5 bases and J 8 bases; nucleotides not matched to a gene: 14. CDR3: CASSPAPGTESGYTF. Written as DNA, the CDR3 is TGTGCCAGCAGTCCGGCGCCGGGGACAGAAAGCGGCTACACCTTC.